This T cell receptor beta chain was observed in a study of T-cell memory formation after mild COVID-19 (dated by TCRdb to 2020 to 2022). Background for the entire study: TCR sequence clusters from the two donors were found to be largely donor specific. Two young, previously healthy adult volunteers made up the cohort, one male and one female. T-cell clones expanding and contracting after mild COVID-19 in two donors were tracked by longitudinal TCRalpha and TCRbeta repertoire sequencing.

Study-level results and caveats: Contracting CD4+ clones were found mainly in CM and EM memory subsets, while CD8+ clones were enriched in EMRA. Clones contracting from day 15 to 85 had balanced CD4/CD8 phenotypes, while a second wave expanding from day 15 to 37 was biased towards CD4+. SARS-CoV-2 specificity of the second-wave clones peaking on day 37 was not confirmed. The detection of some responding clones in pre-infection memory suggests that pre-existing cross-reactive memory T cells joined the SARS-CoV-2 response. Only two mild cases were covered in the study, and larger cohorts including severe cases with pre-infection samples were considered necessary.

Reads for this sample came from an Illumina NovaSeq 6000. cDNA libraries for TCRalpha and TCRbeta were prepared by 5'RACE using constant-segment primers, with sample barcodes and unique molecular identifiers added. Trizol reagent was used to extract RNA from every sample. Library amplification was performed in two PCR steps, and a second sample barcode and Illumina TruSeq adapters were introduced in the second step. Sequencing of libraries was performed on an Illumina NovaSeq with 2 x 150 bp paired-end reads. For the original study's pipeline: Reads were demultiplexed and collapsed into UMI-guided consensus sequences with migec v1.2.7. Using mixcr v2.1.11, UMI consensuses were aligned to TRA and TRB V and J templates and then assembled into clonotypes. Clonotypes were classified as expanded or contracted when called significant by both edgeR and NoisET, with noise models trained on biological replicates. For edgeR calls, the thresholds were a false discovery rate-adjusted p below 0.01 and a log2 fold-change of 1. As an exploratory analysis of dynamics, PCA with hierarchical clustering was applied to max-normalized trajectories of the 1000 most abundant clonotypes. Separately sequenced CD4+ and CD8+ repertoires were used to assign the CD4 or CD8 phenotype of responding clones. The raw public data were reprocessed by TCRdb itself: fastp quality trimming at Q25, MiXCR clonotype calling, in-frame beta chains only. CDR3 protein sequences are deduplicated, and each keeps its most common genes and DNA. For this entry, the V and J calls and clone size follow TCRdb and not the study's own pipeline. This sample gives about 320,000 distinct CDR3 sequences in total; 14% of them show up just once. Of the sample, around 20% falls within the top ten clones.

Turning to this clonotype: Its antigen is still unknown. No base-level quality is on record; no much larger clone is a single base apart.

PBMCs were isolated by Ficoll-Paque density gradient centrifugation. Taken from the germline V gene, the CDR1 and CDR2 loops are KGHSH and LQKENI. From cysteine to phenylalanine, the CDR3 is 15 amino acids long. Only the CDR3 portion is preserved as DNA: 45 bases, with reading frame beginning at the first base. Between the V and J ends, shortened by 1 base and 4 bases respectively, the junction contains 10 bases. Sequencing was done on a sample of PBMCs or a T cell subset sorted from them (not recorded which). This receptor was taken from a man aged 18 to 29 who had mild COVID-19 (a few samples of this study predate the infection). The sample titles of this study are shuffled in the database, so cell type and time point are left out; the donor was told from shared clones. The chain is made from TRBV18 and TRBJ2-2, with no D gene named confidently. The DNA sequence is TGTGCCAGCTCACCACGGCTAGAGACCACCGGGGAGCTGTTTTTT. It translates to CASSPRLETTGELFF.